The next 31 T cell receptor beta chains were all read from a single sample in a study of blood T cell repertoires in COVID-19. The repertoire was sequenced with immunoSEQ multiplex PCR; TCRdb's copy has only in-frame clones and lacks some. The table shows about 230,000 clones, with approximately 85% occurring only once. The material sequenced was peripheral blood. These receptors were taken from a man aged 40-49 years with acute or convalescent COVID-19.

CDR3 region: CANGRTDGNTIYF. The CDR3 DNA sequence: TGTGCCAACGGACGGACAGACGGAAACACCATATATTTT. This chain joins TRBV13 and TRBJ1-3; maybe TRBD1 (6 bases). The CDR3 consists of 13 residues. Germline V gives CDR1 PRHDT, CDR2 FYEKMQ (reference sequence). With 10 bases removed from V and 4 bases from J, the gap between germline ends came to 14 bases.

This clone was counted only a few times. J is TRBJ1-5 and V is TRBV6-5; D is undetermined. Germline CDR1 is MNHEY and CDR2 is SVGAGI. V lost 6 bases to trimming and J lost 4 bases, with 16 bases between them. The CDR3 runs to 15 residues. The CDR3 DNA is TGTGCCAGCAGCGGAGGAGAGACACCAAATCAGCCCCAGCATTTT. This encodes CASSGGETPNQPQHF.

V and J are TRBV2 and TRBJ1-1; 8 bases align to TRBD1. Looked up from germline, CDR1 is SNHLY and CDR2 is FYNNEI. J lost 4 bases, V lost 0 bases, and 4 bases had no gene match. The CDR3 runs to 15 residues. The CDR3 bases are TGTGCCAGCAGTGAAGCGTCACAGGGGGGCACTGAAGCTTTCTTT. Residues: CASSEASQGGTEAFF.

In its sample, this clone was seen a few times. The gene calls are TRBV4-1 and TRBJ1-5; 8 nucleotides align to TRBD1. There are 14 residues in the CDR3. The germline V gene has CDR1 MGHRA and CDR2 YSYEKL. J gave up 7 bases and V 5 bases, and 7 bases lay outside the gene matches. CDR3 nucleotides: TGCGCCAGCAGCGCCCGACAGGGGATCCAGCCCCAGCATTTT. Translation gives CASSARQGIQPQHF.

The V call is TRBV5-4, the J call TRBJ2-5; TRBD2 might be the D (6 bases). V was shortened by 2 bases and J by 2 bases, with 10 bases between the two germline ends. Germline V gene sequence: CDR1 SGHNT, CDR2 YYREEE (reference sequence). The CDR3 totals 14 residues. CDR3: CASSFNAGQETQYF. The CDR3 coding sequence is TGTGCCAGCAGCTTCAACGCGGGGCAAGAGACCCAGTACTTC. Full variable domain (missing parts from reference TRBV5-4 and TRBJ2-5): ETGVTQSPTHLIKTRGQQVTLRCSSQSGHNTVSWYQQALGQGPQFIFQYYREEENGRGNFPPRFSGLQFPNYSSELNVNALELDDSALYLCASSFNAGQETQYFGPGTRLLVL.

This clone showed up just a few times. V and J are TRBV4-2 and TRBJ2-7; no definite D call. The germline V gene encodes CDR1 LGHNA and CDR2 YNFKEQ. V dropped 0 bases and J dropped 0 bases, with 12 bases sitting between them. The CDR3 length is 16 residues. This CDR3 reads CASSQDMGDNSYEQYF. For the CDR3, the DNA is TGTGCCAGCAGCCAAGATATGGGTGACAACTCCTACGAGCAGTACTTC.

This chain links TRBV28 with TRBJ2-5; perhaps TRBD1 as D (6 bases). The CDR3 length is 16 residues. The V end was cut by 7 bases, the J end by 0 bases, with 18 bases between. Germline V gene sequence: CDR1 MDHEN, CDR2 SYDVKM. This CDR3 is CASIRDTSSYQETQYF. CDR3 coding DNA: TGTGCCAGCATACGGGACACGTCATCGTACCAAGAGACCCAGTACTTC.

In its sample, this clone was seen a few times. This rearrangement joins TRBV7-3 to TRBJ2-2, with D perhaps TRBD2 (6 bases). The CDR3 extends over 15 amino acids. Per the germline V gene, CDR1 is SGHTA and CDR2 is FQGTGA. V lost 3 bases to trimming and J lost 0 bases, with 8 bases between them. CDR3 loop: CASSFGGSNTGELFF. In DNA form, the CDR3 reads TGTGCCAGCAGCTTTGGGGGGTCGAACACCGGGGAGCTGTTTTTT.

V and J are TRBV19 and TRBJ1-1; 8 nucleotides align to TRBD1. Trimming at V came to 7 bases and at J to 3 bases, leaving 10 bases not matched to a gene. The CDR3 contains 15 residues. Germline CDR1 and CDR2: LNHDA and SQIVND (reference sequence). The CDR3 DNA follows: TGTGCCAGTAATGGCAGGGGGCGAGGGGACACTGAAGCTTTCTTT. It specifies CASNGRGRGDTEAFF.

The V gene is TRBV5-1, the J gene TRBJ2-3, with a possible D match to TRBD2 (6 bases). The CDR3 length is 14 residues. CDR1 and CDR2 from the germline V gene are SGHRS and YFSETQ. Trimming removed 3 bases at V and 0 bases at J, with 8 bases between. The CDR3 nucleotides read TGCGCCAGCAGCTCCGGGACTAGCACAGATACGCAGTATTTT. Its translation: CASSSGTSTDTQYF.

This chain links TRBV28 with TRBJ2-1, with D hard to call. Germline V lookup: CDR1 MDHEN, CDR2 SYDVKM. This CDR3 is built from 13 residues. V lost 1 base and J lost 8, with 9 bases in between. The CDR3 DNA follows: TGTGCCAGCAGTTTATCTGGGCCATATGAGCAGTTCTTC. This sequence encodes CASSLSGPYEQFF.

The gene calls are TRBV6-5 and TRBJ1-1; D gene uncertain. The CDR3 sequence is 11 residues long. Trimming left V 7 bases short and J 1 base short, with 4 bases between. Germline CDR1 and CDR2: MNHEY and SVGAGI. The CDR3 loop reads CASKQNTEAFF. The CDR3 bases are TGTGCCAGCAAGCAGAACACTGAAGCTTTCTTT.

This clone has just a few counts. The chain couples TRBV10-3 to TRBJ2-7; 8 nucleotides match TRBD2. Unmatched junction bases numbered 6, after V lost 1 base and J lost 1 base. The germline V gene encodes CDR1 ENHRY and CDR2 SYGVKD. CDR3 length equals 16 residues. The CDR3 DNA is TGTGCCATCAGTGAGTTTAGCGGGACACCTTCCTACGAGCAGTACTTC. It translates to CAISEFSGTPSYEQYF.

The chain uses TRBV19 and TRBJ2-5; D might be TRBD2 (6 bases). From germline, CDR1 is LNHDA and CDR2 SQIVND (reference sequence). The CDR3 consists of 15 residues. The V and J ends lost 3 bases and 5 bases respectively, with 16 bases between them. CDR3 sequence reads: CASSIRGTTGETQYF. CDR3 DNA sequence: TGTGCCAGTAGTATTCGGGGGACCACCGGGGAGACCCAGTACTTC.

CDR3 loop: CASSLGQGRSPLHF. The CDR3 nucleotides are TGTGCCAGCAGCCTCGGACAGGGTCGTTCACCCCTCCACTTT. V is TRBV9 and J is TRBJ1-6; 8 positions match TRBD1. Trimming took 4 bases from V and 9 from J; bases not matched to a gene: 6. From germline, CDR1 is SGDLS and CDR2 YYNGEE. This CDR3 contains 14 residues.

The genes are TRBV4-3 and TRBJ2-7, with 8 bases that match TRBD2. V lost 2 bases and J lost 6; bases outside the gene matches: 9. This CDR3 has 15 amino acids. Germline lookup yields CDR1 LGHNA and CDR2 YSLEER. The CDR3 DNA follows: TGCGCCAGCAGCCAATATTCAGGACTAGCCGGCGAGCAGTACTTC. This encodes CASSQYSGLAGEQYF.

The rearrangement joins TRBV10-3 to TRBJ2-7; 8 positions agree with TRBD1. The germline V gene has CDR1 ENHRY and CDR2 SYGVKD. V lost 6 bases to trimming and J lost 2 bases; unmatched junction nucleotides: 15. The CDR3 consists of 17 residues. CDR3 DNA sequence: TGTGCCATCAGGGGACAGGTGCCCGGTCTTAGCACCTACGAGCAGTACTTC. Encoded protein: CAIRGQVPGLSTYEQYF.

CDR3 region: CASSLESRGEKLFF. DNA of the CDR3: TGCGCCAGCAGCTTGGAAAGCAGAGGGGAAAAACTGTTTTTT. The chain carries TRBV5-1 and TRBJ1-4; no reliable D call. With 0 bases removed from V and 8 bases from J, the gap between germline ends came to 11 bases. This CDR3 comprises 14 residues. Per germline, CDR1 SGHRS and CDR2 YFSETQ.

This rearrangement joins TRBV5-1 to TRBJ2-3, with 8 bases lining up with TRBD2. Germline loops: CDR1 SGHRS, CDR2 YFSETQ. The J segment lost 0 bases and the V segment lost 6 bases, leaving 12 bases of the junction unmatched. The CDR3 length is 17 residues. The DNA for the CDR3 is TGCGCCAGCACCCCGGGGGGGGCCCCATTTAGCACAGATACGCAGTATTTT. Its protein product is CASTPGGAPFSTDTQYF.

This chain joins TRBV30 and TRBJ1-3; D not certain. This CDR3 region has 14 residues. In germline, CDR1 is GTSNPN, CDR2 SVGIG (reference sequence). V lost 1 base, J lost 0 bases, and 7 bases lay in between. The CDR3 DNA is TGTGCCTGGAGTGGCCCAGTCTCTGGAAACACCATATATTTT. The encoded protein is CAWSGPVSGNTIYF.

The CDR3 region is CATSRARWDRNQPQHF. The CDR3 DNA follows: TGTGCCACCAGCAGAGCACGGTGGGACAGGAACCAGCCCCAGCATTTT. J is TRBJ1-5 and V is TRBV15; the match to TRBD1 covers 8 bases. The CDR3 contains 16 residues. V dropped 1 base and J dropped 7; count of bases not matched to a gene: 9. CDR1 is LNHNV and CDR2 is YYDKDF in the germline V gene (reference sequence).

This clone was recorded once. The chain employs TRBV15 and TRBJ1-1; 9 positions match TRBD1. CDR1 and CDR2 (germline): LNHNV, YYDKDF (reference sequence). The V segment lost 3 bases and the J segment 1 base; nucleotides outside the gene matches: 6. There are 16 residues in the CDR3. The CDR3 region has the DNA TGTGCCACCAGCAGTGGCATGGGACAGGGGAACACTGAAGCTTTCTTT. The encoded protein is CATSSGMGQGNTEAFF.

The rearrangement uses TRBV2 and TRBJ1-2, with TRBD1 identical over 8 bases. Germline V gives CDR1 SNHLY, CDR2 FYNNEI. Trimming removed 5 bases from V and 8 bases from J; junction bases left unmatched: 7. The CDR3 is 13 amino acids. CDR3 nucleotide sequence: TGTGCCAGCAGTTCCCAGGGGGCAGCCGGCTACACCTTC. Translated: CASSSQGAAGYTF.

This chain uses TRBV5-1 with TRBJ2-1; 12 positions agree with TRBD2. The CDR3 is made up of 18 amino acids. V gave up 0 bases and J gave up 2 bases; unmatched junction bases: 6. Germline V lookup: CDR1 SGHRS, CDR2 YFSETQ. CDR3 region: CASSLATSGGVAYNEQFF. CDR3 bases: TGCGCCAGCAGCTTGGCGACTAGCGGGGGCGTAGCCTACAATGAGCAGTTCTTC.

This sequence joins TRBV10-3 and TRBJ1-5, with TRBD1 matching 8 bases. After removal of 3 bases from V and 2 bases from J, the junction contained 6 bases not matched to a gene. This CDR3 has 16 amino acids. The V gene's germline CDR1 is ENHRY and CDR2 SYGVKD. This CDR3 is CAISDQQGARNQPQHF. As DNA, the CDR3 is TGTGCCATCAGTGATCAGCAGGGGGCACGCAATCAGCCCCAGCATTTT.

V gene TRBV28 combines with J gene TRBJ1-1, with a weak D call TRBD1 (6 bases). V lost 2 bases and J lost 8, with 9 bases in between. Germline CDR1 reads MDHEN; CDR2 reads SYDVKM. There are 12 residues in the CDR3. CDR3 coding DNA: TGTGCCAGCAGTTTAGAGAGGGGGGAAGCTTTCTTT. Protein sequence: CASSLERGEAFF.

The V and J genes are TRBV7-2 and TRBJ1-3, with a tentative D call TRBD1 (6 bases). The germline CDR1 and CDR2 sequences are SGHTA and FQGNSA. This CDR3 spans 15 amino acids. The V and J ends lost 4 bases and 0 bases respectively, with 10 bases between them. This CDR3 is CASSYDRSSGNTIYF. The CDR3 nucleotides are TGTGCCAGCAGCTATGACAGGAGCTCTGGAAACACCATATATTTT.

The CDR3 is CASSLGGGGRLNTEAFF. The CDR3 nucleotides read TGTGCCAGCAGCTTAGGAGGAGGGGGCAGGCTGAACACTGAAGCTTTCTTT. The gene calls are TRBV11-2 and TRBJ1-1; 7 bases agree with TRBD1. The junction had 8 bases not matched to a gene; V was cut back by 1 base and J by 0 bases. This CDR3 has 17 amino acids. CDR1 is SGHAT and CDR2 is FQNNGV in the germline V gene.

The chain links TRBV6-5 to TRBJ1-4; 8 bases are shared with TRBD1. J was trimmed by 14 bases and V by 6 bases; bases with no gene match: 14. The length of the CDR3 is 14 residues. Germline V gives CDR1 MNHEY, CDR2 SVGAGI. The CDR3 protein is CASRGPGQAQKLFF. The CDR3 bases are TGTGCCAGCAGAGGTCCGGGACAGGCCCAGAAGCTGTTTTTT.

The DNA for the CDR3 is TGTGCCAGCTCACCTAGACAGGGTGATGCGAATGGCTACACCTTC. Translated, it gives CASSPRQGDANGYTF. V and J are TRBV18 and TRBJ1-2; 7 nucleotides agree with TRBD1. The length of the CDR3 is 15 residues. Germline CDR1 KGHSH, CDR2 LQKENI. With V trimmed by 3 bases and J by 6 bases, 10 bases remained unmatched.

The chain joins TRBV5-1 to TRBJ1-2; TRBD1 aligns across 10 bases. Looked up from germline, CDR1 is SGHRS and CDR2 is YFSETQ. The CDR3 contains 15 residues. J lost 13 bases, V lost 0 bases, and 12 bases had no gene match. For the CDR3, the DNA is TGCGCCAGCAGCTTGGCCTTTTCCGGGACAGGGGAACTCACCTTC. Translated: CASSLAFSGTGELTF.